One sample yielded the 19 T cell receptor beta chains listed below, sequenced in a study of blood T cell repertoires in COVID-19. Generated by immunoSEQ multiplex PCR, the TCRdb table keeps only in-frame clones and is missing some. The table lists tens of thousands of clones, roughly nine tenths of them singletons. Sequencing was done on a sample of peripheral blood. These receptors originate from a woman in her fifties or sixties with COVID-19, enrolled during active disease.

DNA for the CDR3: TGCGCCAGCAGCCGGGTCGGGACTCGCAATGAGCAGTTCTTC. This codes for CASSRVGTRNEQFF. The chain employs TRBV4-1 and TRBJ2-1; tentative D call: TRBD2 (6 bases). The CDR3 extends over 14 amino acids. V was cut by 4 bases and J by 6 bases, with 13 bases left in between. Germline assignment: CDR1 MGHRA and CDR2 YSYEKL.

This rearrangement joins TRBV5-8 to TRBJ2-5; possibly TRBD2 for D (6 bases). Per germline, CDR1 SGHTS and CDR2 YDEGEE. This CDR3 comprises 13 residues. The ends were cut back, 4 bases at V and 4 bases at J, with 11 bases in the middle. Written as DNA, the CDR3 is TGTGCCAGCAGCCCTGGGGACTTAGAGACCCAGTACTTC. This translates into CASSPGDLETQYF.

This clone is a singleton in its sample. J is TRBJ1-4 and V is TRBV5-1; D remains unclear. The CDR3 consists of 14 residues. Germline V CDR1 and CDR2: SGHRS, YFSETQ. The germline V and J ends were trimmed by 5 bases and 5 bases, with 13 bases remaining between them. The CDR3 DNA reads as TGCGCCAGCAGGTCCGGGTCCTCGAATGAAAAACTGTTTTTT. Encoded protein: CASRSGSSNEKLFF.

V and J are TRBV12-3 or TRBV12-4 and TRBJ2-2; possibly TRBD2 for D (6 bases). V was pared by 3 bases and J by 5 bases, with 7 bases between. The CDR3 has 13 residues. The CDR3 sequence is CASSLAGTGELFF. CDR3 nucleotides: TGTGCCAGCAGTTTGGCGGGGACCGGGGAGCTGTTTTTT.

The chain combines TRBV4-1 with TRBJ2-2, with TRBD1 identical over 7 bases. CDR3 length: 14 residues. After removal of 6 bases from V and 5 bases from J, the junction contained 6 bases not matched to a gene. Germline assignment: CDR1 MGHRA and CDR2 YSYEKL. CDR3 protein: CASRRQGVTGELFF. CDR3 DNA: TGCGCCAGCAGGAGACAGGGCGTTACCGGGGAGCTGTTTTTT.

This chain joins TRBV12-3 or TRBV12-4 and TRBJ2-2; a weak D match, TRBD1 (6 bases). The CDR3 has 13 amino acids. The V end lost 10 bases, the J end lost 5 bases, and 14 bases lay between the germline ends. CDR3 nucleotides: TGTGCCAATCGGGCAGGGGAGACCGGGGAGCTGTTTTTT. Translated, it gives CANRAGETGELFF.

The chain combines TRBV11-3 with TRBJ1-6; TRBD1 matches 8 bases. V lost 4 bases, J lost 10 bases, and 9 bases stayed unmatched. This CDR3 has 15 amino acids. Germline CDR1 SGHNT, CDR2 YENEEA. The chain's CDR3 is CASSSRQGIGSPLHF. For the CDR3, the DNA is TGTGCCAGCAGCTCCAGACAGGGGATAGGGTCACCCCTCCACTTT.

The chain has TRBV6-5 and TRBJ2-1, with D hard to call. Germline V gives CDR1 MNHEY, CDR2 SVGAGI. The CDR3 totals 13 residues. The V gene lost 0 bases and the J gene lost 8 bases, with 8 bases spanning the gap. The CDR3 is CASSYSSEYEQFF. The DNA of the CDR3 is TGTGCCAGCAGTTACTCGTCGGAGTATGAGCAGTTCTTC.

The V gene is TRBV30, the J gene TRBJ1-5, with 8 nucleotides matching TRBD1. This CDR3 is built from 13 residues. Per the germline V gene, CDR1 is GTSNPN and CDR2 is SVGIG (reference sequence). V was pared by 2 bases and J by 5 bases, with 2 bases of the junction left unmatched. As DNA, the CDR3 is TGTGCCTGGAGTTTACAGGGGGATCAGCCCCAGCATTTT. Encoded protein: CAWSLQGDQPQHF.

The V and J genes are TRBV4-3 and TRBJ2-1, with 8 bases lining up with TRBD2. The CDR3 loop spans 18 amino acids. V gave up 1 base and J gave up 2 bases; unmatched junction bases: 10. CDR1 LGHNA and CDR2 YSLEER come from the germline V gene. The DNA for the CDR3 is TGCGCCAGCAGCCAAGGGCGAGCGGGAGCGGTACCCTACAATGAGCAGTTCTTC. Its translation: CASSQGRAGAVPYNEQFF.

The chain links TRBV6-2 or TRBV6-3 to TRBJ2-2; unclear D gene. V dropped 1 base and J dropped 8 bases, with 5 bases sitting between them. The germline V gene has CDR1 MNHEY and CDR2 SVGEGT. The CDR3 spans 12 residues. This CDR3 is CASSYFRGELFF. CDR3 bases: TGTGCCAGCAGTTACTTTAGAGGGGAGCTGTTTTTT.

CDR3 sequence (DNA): TGTGCCAGCTCAGAGACAGAATACGAGCAGTACTTC. Its translation is CASSETEYEQYF. The chain recombines TRBV18 with TRBJ2-7, with a tentative D call TRBD1 (5 bases). From germline, CDR1 is KGHSH and CDR2 LQKENI. The CDR3 has 12 amino acids. Trimming shortened V by 5 bases and J by 4 bases, and 9 bases separated the two germline ends.

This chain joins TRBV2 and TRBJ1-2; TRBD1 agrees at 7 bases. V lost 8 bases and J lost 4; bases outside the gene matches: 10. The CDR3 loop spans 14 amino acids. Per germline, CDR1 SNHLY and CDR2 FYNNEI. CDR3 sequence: CASGMTGQGYGYTF. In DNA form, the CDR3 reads TGTGCCAGCGGTATGACAGGGCAGGGCTATGGCTACACCTTC.

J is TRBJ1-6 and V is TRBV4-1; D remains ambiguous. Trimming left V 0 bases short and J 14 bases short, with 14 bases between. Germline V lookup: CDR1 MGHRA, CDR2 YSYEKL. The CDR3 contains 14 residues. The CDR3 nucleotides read TGCGCCAGCAGCCAAGACCCCCTAGGAGGAGCCCTCCACTTT. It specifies CASSQDPLGGALHF.

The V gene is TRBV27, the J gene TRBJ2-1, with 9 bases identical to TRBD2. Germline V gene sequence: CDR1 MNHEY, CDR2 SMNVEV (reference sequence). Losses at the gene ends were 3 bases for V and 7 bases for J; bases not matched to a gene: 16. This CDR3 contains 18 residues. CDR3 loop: CASSFAPRQAGGDNEQFF. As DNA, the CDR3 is TGTGCCAGCAGTTTCGCCCCGCGTCAAGCGGGAGGTGATAATGAGCAGTTCTTC.

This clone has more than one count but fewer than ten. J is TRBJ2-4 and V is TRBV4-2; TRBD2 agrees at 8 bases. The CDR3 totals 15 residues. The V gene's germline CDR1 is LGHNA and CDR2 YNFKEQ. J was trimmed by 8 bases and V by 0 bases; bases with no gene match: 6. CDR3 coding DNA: TGTGCCAGCAGCCAAGATGCCGGGGGGGTAGACATTCAGTACTTC. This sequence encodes CASSQDAGGVDIQYF.

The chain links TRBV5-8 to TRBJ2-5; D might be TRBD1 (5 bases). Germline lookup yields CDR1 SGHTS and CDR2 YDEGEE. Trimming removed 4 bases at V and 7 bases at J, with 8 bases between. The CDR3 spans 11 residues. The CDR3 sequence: CASSRRGTQYF. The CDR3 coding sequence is TGTGCCAGCAGCCGTAGGGGGACCCAGTACTTC.

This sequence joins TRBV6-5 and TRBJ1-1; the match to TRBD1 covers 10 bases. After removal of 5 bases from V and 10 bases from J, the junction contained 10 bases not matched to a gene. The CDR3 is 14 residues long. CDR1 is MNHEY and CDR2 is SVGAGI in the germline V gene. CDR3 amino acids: CASSRQGAGVGAFF. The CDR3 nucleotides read TGTGCCAGCAGTCGACAGGGGGCAGGGGTCGGAGCTTTCTTT.

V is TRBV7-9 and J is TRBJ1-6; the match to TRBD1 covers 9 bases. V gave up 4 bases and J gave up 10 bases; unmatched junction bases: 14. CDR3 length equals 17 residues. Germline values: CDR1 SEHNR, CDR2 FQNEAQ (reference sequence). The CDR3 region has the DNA TGTGCCAGCAGCTCACATGAACAACAGGGGGCTGGGTCACCCCTCCACTTT. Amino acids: CASSSHEQQGAGSPLHF.